Presented here are 22 T cell receptor beta chains from one specimen sequenced in a study of graft-versus-host responses after intestinal transplantation. These receptors lack a known antigen. Generated by immunoSEQ multiplex PCR, the TCRdb table keeps only in-frame clones and is missing some. The table records 90,000 to 95,000 clones, 80% to 95% of them present only once. The sample was unstimulated CD8+ T cells sorted from spleen or lymph node cells, taken before intestinal transplant. These TCRs come from a human donor who received an intestinal transplant.

The V gene is TRBV13, the J gene TRBJ2-5; either TRBD1 or TRBD2 may fit D (5 bases each). The germline V gene encodes CDR1 PRHDT and CDR2 FYEKMQ (reference sequence). This CDR3 is 13 amino acids long. V lost 0 bases and J 5 bases, leaving 7 bases between the germline ends. The CDR3 protein is CASSLGGEETQYF. CDR3 DNA sequence: TGTGCCAGCAGCTTAGGAGGGGAGGAGACCCAGTACTTC. Full variable domain (remainder filled in from reference TRBV13 and TRBJ2-5): AAGVIQSPRHLIKEKRETATLKCYPIPRHDTVYWYQQGPGQDPQFLISFYEKMQSDKGSIPDRFSAQQFSDYHSELNMSSLELGDSALYFCASSLGGEETQYFGPGTRLLVL.

The V call is TRBV6-5, the J call TRBJ2-2; D is tentatively TRBD1 or TRBD2 (5 bases each). Germline CDR1 is MNHEY and CDR2 is SVGAGI. The V gene lost 6 bases and the J gene lost 6 bases, with 17 bases spanning the gap. CDR3 length: 15 amino acids. The CDR3 spells CASSPGPSVPGELFF. CDR3 nucleotide sequence: TGTGCCAGCAGCCCGGGACCGAGCGTCCCCGGGGAGCTGTTTTTT.

This chain links TRBV9 with TRBJ1-3; TRBD1 might be the D (5 bases). The CDR3 covers 17 residues. The V end was cut by 0 bases, the J end by 5 bases, with 18 bases between. The germline CDR1 and CDR2 sequences are SGDLS and YYNGEE. The CDR3 DNA sequence: TGTGCCAGCAGCGTAGAGAGAGGGAGACAGTCACGAAACACCATATATTTT. Protein product: CASSVERGRQSRNTIYF.

The chain employs TRBV28 and TRBJ2-7; TRBD2 might be the D (5 bases). Germline CDR1 MDHEN, CDR2 SYDVKM. Trimming removed 2 bases from V and 12 bases from J, with 11 bases in between. The CDR3 is 11 amino acids. CDR3 nucleotides: TGTGCCAGCAGTTTAGGGATGGAGGTGTACTTC. This encodes CASSLGMEVYF.

The chain uses TRBV4-2 and TRBJ2-7, with no clear D. The CDR3 sequence is 13 residues long. Germline V CDR1 and CDR2: LGHNA, YNFKEQ. V lost 1 base and J 3 bases, leaving 7 bases between the germline ends. CDR3 DNA: TGTGCCAGCAGCCAAGCGGAGCTCTACGAGCAGTACTTC. Translating it yields CASSQAELYEQYF.

This rearrangement joins TRBV27 to TRBJ2-3; D uncertain. V was shortened by 6 bases and J by 2 bases, with 12 bases between the two germline ends. Germline CDR1 MNHEY, CDR2 SMNVEV (reference sequence). This CDR3 has 14 residues. The CDR3 spells CASREAVTTDTQYF. Here the CDR3 DNA reads TGTGCCAGCAGAGAGGCAGTAACCACAGATACGCAGTATTTT.

The V and J genes are TRBV11-2 and TRBJ2-1; D not certain. Germline V gene data show CDR1 as SGHAT and CDR2 as FQNNGV. The CDR3 spans 15 residues. V lost 0 bases to trimming and J lost 4 bases, with 10 bases between them. CDR3 amino acids: CASSLDPAGYNEQFF. CDR3 nucleotides: TGTGCCAGCAGCTTAGACCCGGCCGGATACAATGAGCAGTTCTTC.

The rearrangement uses TRBV10-2 and TRBJ1-2, with 7 bases lining up with TRBD1. This CDR3 is 16 amino acids long. Looked up from germline, CDR1 is WSHSY and CDR2 is SAAADI. Unmatched junction bases numbered 10, after V lost 2 bases and J lost 4 bases. CDR3 protein: CASSEPGTALSYGYTF. In nucleotides, the CDR3 is TGCGCCAGCAGTGAGCCTGGGACAGCCCTTAGCTATGGCTACACCTTC.

The genes are TRBV25-1 and TRBJ2-7; 8 bases are shared with TRBD2. This CDR3 region has 16 residues. CDR1 and CDR2 from the germline V gene are MGHDK and SYGVNS. Trimming removed 1 base from V and 2 bases from J; junction bases left unmatched: 7. The CDR3 reads CASSEFAGGVAYEQYF. In DNA, the CDR3 is TGTGCCAGCAGTGAATTTGCGGGGGGCGTCGCCTACGAGCAGTACTTC.

This sequence joins TRBV2 and TRBJ2-1, with a possible D match to TRBD2 (7 bases). V was cut by 7 bases and J by 9 bases, with 16 bases left in between. Looked up from germline, CDR1 is SNHLY and CDR2 is FYNNEI. The CDR3 sequence is 13 residues long. Written as DNA, the CDR3 is TGTGCCAGCACCCCGGCAGGGGAGGGTGAGCAGTTCTTC. Protein: CASTPAGEGEQFF. Using reference TRBV2 and TRBJ2-1 for the parts outside the CDR3, the full variable domain is EPEVTQTPSHQVTQMGQEVILRCVPISNHLYFYWYRQILGQKVEFLVSFYNNEISEKSEIFDDQFSVERPDGSNFTLKIRSTKLEDSAMYFCASTPAGEGEQFFGPGTRLTVL.

The chain recombines TRBV12-5 with TRBJ1-1; a weak D match, TRBD1 (6 bases). V lost 1 base and J lost 1, with 7 bases in between. The CDR3 runs to 14 residues. CDR1 LGHNT and CDR2 FRNRAP come from the germline V gene. This CDR3 is CASGLGGGNTEAFF. Here the CDR3 DNA reads TGTGCTAGTGGTTTGGGAGGGGGGAACACTGAAGCTTTCTTT.

The V and J genes are TRBV28 and TRBJ2-7; maybe TRBD1 (6 bases). The CDR3 runs 15 residues. The germline V and J ends were trimmed by 5 bases and 3 bases, with 17 bases remaining between them. Germline V gives CDR1 MDHEN, CDR2 SYDVKM. CDR3 nucleotides: TGTGCCAGCAGTCTGTGGACAGAAAGTTACTACGAGCAGTACTTC. This sequence encodes CASSLWTESYYEQYF.

The chain couples TRBV27 to TRBJ1-2, with a possible D match to TRBD1 (6 bases). Germline V gives CDR1 MNHEY, CDR2 SMNVEV (reference sequence). The CDR3 consists of 15 residues. V was pared by 3 bases and J by 4 bases, with 15 bases between. This CDR3 is CASSFSQGLSYGYTF. The CDR3 DNA is TGTGCCAGCAGTTTCTCACAGGGTTTGAGCTATGGCTACACCTTC.

CDR3 in amino acids: CSVRPETRIYNEQFF. The CDR3 coding sequence is TGCAGCGTACGCCCAGAGACTAGAATTTACAATGAGCAGTTCTTC. The chain combines TRBV29-1 with TRBJ2-1; perhaps TRBD2 as D (6 bases). Germline CDR1 and CDR2: SQVTM and ANQGSEA. V was cut by 6 bases and J by 4 bases, with 19 bases left in between. The CDR3 runs 15 residues.

V and J are TRBV11-2 and TRBJ2-3, with 7 positions matching TRBD2. The germline gives CDR1 SGHAT, CDR2 FQNNGV. There are 12 residues in the CDR3. With V trimmed by 6 bases and J by 3 bases, 0 bases remained unmatched. The CDR3 coding sequence is TGTGCCAGCAGAGCGGGGACAGATACGCAGTATTTT. This gives the protein CASRAGTDTQYF.

The chain employs TRBV4-1 and TRBJ2-2; 7 bases agree with TRBD2. The CDR3 sequence is 16 residues long. CDR1 is MGHRA and CDR2 is YSYEKL in the germline V gene. The V gene end was trimmed by 4 bases and the J gene end by 4 bases; junction bases not matched to a gene: 9. The DNA of the CDR3 is TGCGCCAGCAGCCCTTTGGGGGAGGGAGGCACCGGGGAGCTGTTTTTT. The encoded protein is CASSPLGEGGTGELFF.

This clone has more than one count but fewer than ten. The chain couples TRBV27 to TRBJ1-4; D possibly corresponds to TRBD1 (5 bases). V was pared by 5 bases and J by 6 bases, with 19 bases between. The CDR3 spans 16 residues. Germline-derived CDR1 and CDR2 are MNHEY and SMNVEV (reference sequence). CDR3 sequence: CASSGGKGGSYEKLFF. In DNA, the CDR3 is TGTGCCAGCAGTGGGGGGAAGGGCGGGTCTTATGAAAAACTGTTTTTT.

J is TRBJ2-2 and V is TRBV10-3; TRBD1 is a possible D gene (5 bases). The CDR3 spans 18 residues. V lost 0 bases to trimming and J lost 5 bases, with 19 bases between them. Germline CDR1 and CDR2: ENHRY and SYGVKD. CDR3 DNA: TGTGCCATCAGTGAGTCGAATCGACAGTTCCAATGGACCGGGGAGCTGTTTTTT. Translated: CAISESNRQFQWTGELFF.

The gene calls are TRBV6-1 and TRBJ2-5; 14 bases match TRBD2. The V segment lost 6 bases and the J segment 3 bases; nucleotides outside the gene matches: 3. Germline V gene data show CDR1 as MNHNS and CDR2 as SASEGT. This CDR3 is 15 amino acids long. The CDR3 loop reads CASSQGLAGEETQYF. CDR3 DNA sequence: TGTGCCAGCAGCCAGGGACTAGCGGGGGAAGAGACCCAGTACTTC.

CDR3 sequence (DNA): TGTGCCACCAGCACAATACAGGGGGCGCATGGCTACACCTTC. Protein sequence: CATSTIQGAHGYTF. This chain connects TRBV15 to TRBJ1-2, with 9 bases aligning to TRBD1. Germline V gene lookup returns CDR1 LNHNV and CDR2 YYDKDF (reference sequence). The junction had 6 bases not matched to a gene; V was cut back by 4 bases and J by 6 bases. The CDR3 is 14 residues long.

J is TRBJ2-1 and V is TRBV19; D possibly matches TRBD1 or TRBD2 (7 bases each). The CDR3 length is 14 residues. V shed 2 bases and J shed 7 bases, with 12 bases lying between them. Germline CDR1 reads LNHDA; CDR2 reads SQIVND (reference sequence). The CDR3 is CASSIYQGGNEQFF. CDR3 DNA: TGTGCCAGTAGTATATACCAGGGGGGGAATGAGCAGTTCTTC.

This CDR3 reads CASSPRVSGGDAYNEQFF. CDR3 DNA: TGTGCCAGCAGCCCCAGGGTTAGCGGGGGCGACGCCTACAATGAGCAGTTCTTC. The chain joins TRBV9 to TRBJ2-1, with TRBD2 identical over 9 bases. Trimming took 4 bases from V and 2 from J; bases not matched to a gene: 13. The germline V gene has CDR1 SGDLS and CDR2 YYNGEE. The CDR3 contains 18 residues.